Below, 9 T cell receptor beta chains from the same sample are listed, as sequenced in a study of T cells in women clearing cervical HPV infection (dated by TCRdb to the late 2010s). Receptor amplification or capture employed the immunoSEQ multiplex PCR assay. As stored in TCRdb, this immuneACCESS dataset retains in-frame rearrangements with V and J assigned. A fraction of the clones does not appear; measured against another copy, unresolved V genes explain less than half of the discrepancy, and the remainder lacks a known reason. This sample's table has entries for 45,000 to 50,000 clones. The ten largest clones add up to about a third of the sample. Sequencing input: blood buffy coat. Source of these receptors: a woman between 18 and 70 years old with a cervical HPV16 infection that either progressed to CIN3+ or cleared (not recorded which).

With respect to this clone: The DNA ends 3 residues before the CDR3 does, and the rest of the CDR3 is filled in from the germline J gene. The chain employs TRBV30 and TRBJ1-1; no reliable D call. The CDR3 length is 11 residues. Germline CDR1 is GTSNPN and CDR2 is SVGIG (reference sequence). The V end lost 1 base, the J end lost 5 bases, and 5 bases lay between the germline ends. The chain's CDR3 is CAWSGLTEAFF. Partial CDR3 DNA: TGTGCCTGGAGTGGTTTAACTGAA.

This CDR3 is CASSITVNTEAFF. The sequenced part of the CDR3 DNA is TGTGCCAGCAGCATAACAGTGAACACTGAA. This rearrangement joins TRBV2 to TRBJ1-1; D ambiguous. Read coverage stops 3 residues before the CDR3 terminus; the germline J gene supplies the remainder. The CDR3 sequence is 13 residues long. The germline CDR1 and CDR2 sequences are SNHLY and FYNNEI. V was shortened by 6 bases and J by 0 bases, with 8 bases between the two germline ends.

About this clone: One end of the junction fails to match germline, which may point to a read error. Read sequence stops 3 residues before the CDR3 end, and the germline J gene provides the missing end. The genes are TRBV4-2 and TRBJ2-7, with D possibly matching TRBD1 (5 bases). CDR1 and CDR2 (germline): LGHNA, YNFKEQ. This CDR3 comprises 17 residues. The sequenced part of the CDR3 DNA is TGCGCCAGCAGCCAAGATTTTGCAAGGGGTGTGCTCTACGAG. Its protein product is CASSQDFARGVLYE. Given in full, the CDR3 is CASSQDFARGVLYEQYF.

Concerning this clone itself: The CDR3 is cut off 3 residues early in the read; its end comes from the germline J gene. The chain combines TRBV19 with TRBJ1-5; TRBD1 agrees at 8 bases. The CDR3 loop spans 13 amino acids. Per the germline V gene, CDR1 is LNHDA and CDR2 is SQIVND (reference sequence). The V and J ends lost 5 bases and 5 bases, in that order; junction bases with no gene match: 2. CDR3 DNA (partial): TGTGCCAGTAGTCCACAGGGGGATCAGCCC. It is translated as CASSPQGDQP. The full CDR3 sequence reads CASSPQGDQPQHF.

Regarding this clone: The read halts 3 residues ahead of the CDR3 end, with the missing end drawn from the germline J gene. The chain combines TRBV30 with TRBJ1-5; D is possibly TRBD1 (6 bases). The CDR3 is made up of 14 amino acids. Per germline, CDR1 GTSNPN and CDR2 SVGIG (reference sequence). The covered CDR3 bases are TGTGCCTGGAGACCACAGGGTAACCATAATCCC. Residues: CAWRPQGNHNP. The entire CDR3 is CAWRPQGNHNPQHF.

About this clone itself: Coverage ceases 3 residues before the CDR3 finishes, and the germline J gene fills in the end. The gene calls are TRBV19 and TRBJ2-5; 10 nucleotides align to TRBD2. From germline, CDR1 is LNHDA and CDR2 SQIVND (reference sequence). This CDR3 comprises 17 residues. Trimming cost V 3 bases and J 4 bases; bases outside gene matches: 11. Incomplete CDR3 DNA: TGTGCCAGTAGTATGAGAACTAGCGGGAACTTTCGAGAGACC. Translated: CASSMRTSGNFRET. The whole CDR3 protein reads CASSMRTSGNFRETQYF.

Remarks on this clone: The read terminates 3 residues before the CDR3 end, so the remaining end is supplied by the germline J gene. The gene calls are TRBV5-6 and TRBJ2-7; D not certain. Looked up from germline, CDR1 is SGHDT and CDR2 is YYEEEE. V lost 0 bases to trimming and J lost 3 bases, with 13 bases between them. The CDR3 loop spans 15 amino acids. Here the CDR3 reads CASSLDRKINYEQYF. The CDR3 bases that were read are TGTGCCAGCAGCTTGGACAGAAAGATTAACTACGAG.

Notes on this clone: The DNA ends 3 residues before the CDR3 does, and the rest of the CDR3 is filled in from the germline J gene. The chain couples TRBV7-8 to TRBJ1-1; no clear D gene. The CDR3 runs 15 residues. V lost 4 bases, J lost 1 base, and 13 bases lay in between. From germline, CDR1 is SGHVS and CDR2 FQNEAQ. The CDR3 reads CASSYARGPNTEAFF. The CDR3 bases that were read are TGTGCCAGCAGCTACGCACGGGGTCCGAACACTGAA.

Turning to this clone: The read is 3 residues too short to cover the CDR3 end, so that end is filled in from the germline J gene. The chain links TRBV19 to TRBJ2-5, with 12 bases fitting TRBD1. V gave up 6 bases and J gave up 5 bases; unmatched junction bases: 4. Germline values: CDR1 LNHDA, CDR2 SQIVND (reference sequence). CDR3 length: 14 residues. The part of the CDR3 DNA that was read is TGTGCCAGTAGCGGGACAGGGGGCGTGGAGACC. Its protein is CASSGTGGVET. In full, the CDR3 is CASSGTGGVETQYF.